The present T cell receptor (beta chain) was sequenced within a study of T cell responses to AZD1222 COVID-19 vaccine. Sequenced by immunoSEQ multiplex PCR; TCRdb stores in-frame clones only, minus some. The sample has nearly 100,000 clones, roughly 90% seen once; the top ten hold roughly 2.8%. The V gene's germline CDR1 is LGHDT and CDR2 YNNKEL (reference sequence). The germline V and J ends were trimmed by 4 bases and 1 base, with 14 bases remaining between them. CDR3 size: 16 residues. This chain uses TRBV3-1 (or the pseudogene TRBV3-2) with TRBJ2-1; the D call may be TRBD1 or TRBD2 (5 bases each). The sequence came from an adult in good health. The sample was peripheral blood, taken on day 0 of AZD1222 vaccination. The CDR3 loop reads CASSPGTVYSYNEQFF. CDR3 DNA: TGTGCCAGCAGCCCCGGGACCGTGTATTCCTACAATGAGCAGTTCTTC.